The rows below give T cell receptor beta chains drawn from one sample of a study of OX40 agonist ivuxolimab in advanced cancers. Here immunoSEQ multiplex PCR was the method, and the copy in TCRdb shows in-frame clones only, minus some. The sample yields more than 65,000 clones, around four fifths seen once. The specimen was CD4+ or CD8+ T cells sorted from blood, collected in a trial of the OX40 agonist ivuxolimab. These receptors all come from an adult with an advanced solid tumor such as melanoma, head and neck, liver or kidney cancer. Each CDR3 is given with its conserved first and last residue. Fields, in order: J gene, clone size, D gene, V gene, CDR3 DNA, CDR3 protein. The D gene is left open where the match is weak. Not every row has a clone size; where given, it reads once, few, many or a size class.

TRBJ2-4	NA	NA	TRBV30	TGTGCCTGGACGCACGGGGTAGCCAAAAACATTCAGTACTTC	CAWTHGVAKNIQYF
TRBJ1-1	NA	NA	TRBV18	TGTGCCAGCTCAATGGGACAACTGAACACTGAAGCTTTCTTT	CASSMGQLNTEAFF
TRBJ2-7	once	TRBD2	TRBV29-1	TGCAGCGCTAGCGGGACGAGCTCCTACAAGCAGTACTTC	CSASGTSSYKQYF
TRBJ1-5	few	NA	TRBV6-6	TGTGCCAGCAGTGGTAATAGCAATCAGCCCCAGCATTTT	CASSGNSNQPQHF
TRBJ2-7	NA	NA	TRBV9	TGTGCCAGCAGCTTCCAGTACGAGCAGTACTTC	CASSFQYEQYF
TRBJ1-5	NA	NA	TRBV28	TGTGCCAGCAGTTTCTCCGGGGTTGGTCAGCCCCAGCATTTT	CASSFSGVGQPQHF
TRBJ2-1	NA	NA	TRBV11-2	TGTGCCAGCAGCCACAGGGTTGGCTCCTACAATGAGCAGTTCTTC	CASSHRVGSYNEQFF
TRBJ1-2	NA	NA	TRBV5-1	TGCGCCAGCAGCTTGGACGGGGTTGATGGCTACACCTTC	CASSLDGVDGYTF
TRBJ1-2	NA	NA	TRBV2	TGTGCCAGCAGTGAATTGAGCTCCAGGGGAGGCTACACCTTC	CASSELSSRGGYTF
TRBJ1-4	few	NA	TRBV7-9	TGTGCCAGCGGGCAAGGGGGAACTAATGAAAAACTGTTTTTT	CASGQGGTNEKLFF
TRBJ2-7	NA	TRBD2	TRBV5-4	TGCGCCAGCAGCCAAGATCTCCTAGCGGGAGGCCCTCAGTACTTC	CASSQDLLAGGPQYF
TRBJ1-1	NA	NA	TRBV21-1	TGTGCCAGCAGCAAAGAGACTGAAGCTTTCTTT	CASSKETEAFF
TRBJ2-6	NA	TRBD2	TRBV5-1	TGCGCCAGCAGCTTGGTAACTAGCGGTACCTCTGGGGCCAACGTCCTGACTTTC	CASSLVTSGTSGANVLTF
TRBJ1-2	NA	NA	TRBV6-5	TGTGCCAGCAGTTACGCGGACACCAACTATGGCTACACCTTC	CASSYADTNYGYTF
TRBJ2-1	NA	TRBD2	TRBV27	TGTGCCAGCAGTCTGACTAGCGGGCGCACGGATGAGCAGTTCTTC	CASSLTSGRTDEQFF
TRBJ2-5	NA	TRBD2	TRBV5-6	TGTGCCAGCAGCTCTGGGGGGGAGGAGACCCAGTACTTC	CASSSGGEETQYF
TRBJ2-6	NA	NA	TRBV28	TGTGCCAGCACCTTGGGGAGCTCTGGGGCCAACGTCCTGACTTTC	CASTLGSSGANVLTF
TRBJ1-1	NA	TRBD1	TRBV7-9	TGTGCCAGCAGCAGGGGGCTCTTCGAGGGCACTGAAGCTTTCTTT	CASSRGLFEGTEAFF